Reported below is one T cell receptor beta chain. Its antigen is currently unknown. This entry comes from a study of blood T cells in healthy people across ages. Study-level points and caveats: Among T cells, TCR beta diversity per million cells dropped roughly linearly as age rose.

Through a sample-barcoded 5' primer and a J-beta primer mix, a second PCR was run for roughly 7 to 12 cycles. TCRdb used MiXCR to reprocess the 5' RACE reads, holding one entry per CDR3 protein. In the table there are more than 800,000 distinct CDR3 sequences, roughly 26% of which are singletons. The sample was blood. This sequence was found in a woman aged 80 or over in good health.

CDR3: CASSAGGAAPEAFF. CDR3 in DNA: TGCGCCAGCAGCGCAGGGGGCGCGGCTCCTGAAGCTTTCTTT. This rearrangement joins TRBV5-1 to TRBJ1-1; 8 nucleotides agree with TRBD1. CDR1 is SGHRS, CDR2 YFSETQ, per germline. J gave up 6 bases and V 4 bases, and 8 bases lay outside the gene matches. The CDR3 spans 14 residues.